This TCR beta chain was profiled in a study of blood T cells in healthy people across ages. Trimming at V came to 1 base and at J to 4 bases, leaving 9 bases not matched to a gene. The CDR3 extends over 16 amino acids. CDR1 and CDR2 (germline): SGHTA, FQGNSA. It was with a sample-barcoded 5' primer and a J-beta primer mix that a second PCR of roughly 7 to 11 cycles was run. TCRdb fed the 5' RACE reads into MiXCR, producing one record per CDR3 protein. The repertoire has 600,000 to 850,000 distinct CDR3 sequences, about 25% of them found once; the top ten carry 9.4%. These data also formed part of another study, on T cells of mothers and their children.

This chain links TRBV7-2 with TRBJ1-2; TRBD1 matches 7 bases. Sequenced input: blood. This receptor was obtained from a boy younger than 18 in good health. Written as DNA, the CDR3 is TGTGCCAGCAGCTTAGGACAGGGTAATCGGGGCTATGGCTACACCTTC. Its protein is CASSLGQGNRGYGYTF. Looking up the rest from reference TRBV7-2 and TRBJ1-2 gives the full variable domain: GAGVSQSPSNKVTEKGKDVELRCDPISGHTALYWYRQSLGQGLEFLIYFQGNSAPDKSGLPSDRFSAERTGGSVSTLTIQRTQQEDSAVYLCASSLGQGNRGYGYTFGSGTRLTVV.